The T cell receptor (beta chain) described here comes from a study of human T cells and chemical hapten exposure. Across the whole study: Slight volume differences across pooled libraries mainly accounted for varying per-sample TCR yields. General study points: DPC sensitization left the count of TCRs above 1 in 1000 unchanged.

Unfractionated whole blood yielded the extracted total RNA. This clonotype occurred many times. Its antigen is unidentified. The library gave individual cDNA molecules unique molecular identifiers. How the authors handled the data: Sampled TCR counts reached a median of around 89,000 per sample, with values ranging from about 23,224 to 700,000. From the reads, TCRdb called clonotypes with MiXCR, one entry per CDR3 protein. Here the V and J calls rest on TCRdb's processing, not on the authors' analysis. The data contain around 120,000 distinct CDR3 sequences, approximately 9.3% of them singletons. Germline CDR1 and CDR2: SGHRS and YFSETQ. V gave up 7 bases and J gave up 7 bases; unmatched junction bases: 13. The CDR3 has 15 residues.

The receptor was isolated from a human donor in good health. Some clones in this sample may be carry-over from other donors' samples. Sequencing used whole blood. The chain uses TRBV5-1 and TRBJ2-3; 9 nucleotides agree with TRBD2. This CDR3 is CASQSLSGSWYTQYF. Here the CDR3 DNA reads TGCGCCAGCCAAAGTCTTAGCGGGAGTTGGTATACGCAGTATTTT.